This passage covers 17 T cell receptor beta chains from one sample sequenced in a study of cytomegalovirus exposure and HLA in healthy donors. In the PCR, 60 Vbeta and 13 Jbeta primers were used. Assay used: immunoSEQ multiplex PCR; TCRdb lists only in-frame clones, some missing. The sample holds approximately 150,000 clones, around 80% seen once. Sequencing was done on a sample of PBMCs. The receptors derive from a man aged 35-49 years in good health and CMV-seronegative.

The CDR3: CASSLSGTRLAVHNEQFF. The CDR3 DNA reads TGTGCCAGCAGTTTATCCGGAACCCGACTAGCGGTCCACAATGAGCAGTTCTTC. V usage is TRBV28 and J usage is TRBJ2-1; 9 nucleotides align to TRBD2. V trimming: 1 base; J trimming: 5 bases; junction bases outside the gene matches: 12. The CDR3 is 18 residues long. The germline V gene has CDR1 MDHEN and CDR2 SYDVKM. Based on the CDR3 plus reference TRBV28 and TRBJ2-1, the full variable domain is DVKVTQSSRYLVKRTGEKVFLECVQDMDHENMFWYRQDPGLGLRLIYFSYDVKMKEKGDIPEGYSVSREKKERFSLILESASTNQTSMYLCASSLSGTRLAVHNEQFFGPGTRLTVL.

This clone was detected once. This chain joins TRBV7-2 and TRBJ2-7, with 7 bases aligning to TRBD1. The CDR3 covers 14 residues. Germline-derived CDR1 and CDR2 are SGHTA and FQGNSA. V trimming: 3 bases; J trimming: 0 bases; junction bases outside the gene matches: 2. For the CDR3, the DNA is TGTGCCAGCAGCTTGGACAGGTTCTCCTACGAGCAGTACTTC. Amino acid sequence: CASSLDRFSYEQYF.

The chain carries TRBV11-2 and TRBJ2-7, with D hard to call. The CDR3 spans 12 residues. CDR1 and CDR2 from the germline V gene are SGHAT and FQNNGV. V was pared by 0 bases and J by 3 bases, with 3 bases between. CDR3 nucleotide sequence: TGTGCCAGCAGCTTAGATCTCTACGAGCAGTACTTC. It encodes CASSLDLYEQYF.

The chain links TRBV7-9 to TRBJ2-1, with 12 bases fitting TRBD1. The germline gives CDR1 SEHNR, CDR2 FQNEAQ (reference sequence). The CDR3 is 19 amino acids. V gave up 1 base and J gave up 3 bases; unmatched junction bases: 10. The CDR3 region is CASSLGRDRGLSGYNEQFF. DNA for the CDR3: TGTGCCAGCAGCTTAGGACGGGACAGGGGGCTAAGCGGCTACAATGAGCAGTTCTTC.

V is TRBV7-6 and J is TRBJ2-3, with 8 bases fitting TRBD2. Germline CDR1 and CDR2: SGHVS and FNYEAQ. Trimming cost V 5 bases and J 8 bases; bases outside gene matches: 9. The CDR3 covers 14 residues. The CDR3 is CASSRAGREGTQYF. CDR3 DNA: TGTGCCAGCAGCCGAGCCGGCCGGGAGGGTACGCAGTATTTT.

This clone showed up just a few times. The chain uses TRBV28 and TRBJ2-2; TRBD2 matches at 7 bases. The CDR3 totals 15 residues. CDR1 is MDHEN, CDR2 SYDVKM, per germline. V lost 5 bases, J lost 3 bases, and 6 bases stayed unmatched. For the CDR3, the DNA is TGTGCCAGCAGTAAAGCGGGACTGGACACCGGGGAGCTGTTTTTT. Translation: CASSKAGLDTGELFF.

The chain recombines TRBV6-6 with TRBJ1-3, with 7 bases that match TRBD1. V dropped 2 bases and J dropped 4; count of bases not matched to a gene: 2. This CDR3 region has 14 residues. The germline V gene encodes CDR1 MNHNY and CDR2 SVGAGI (reference sequence). The CDR3 region has the DNA TGTGCCAGCAGTTACGCGACAGGGGGAAACACCATATATTTT. Translating gives CASSYATGGNTIYF.

Concerning this clone itself: The junction does not match germline at one end; this may be a read error. The CDR3: CASSLAGGFETQYF. The CDR3 DNA is TGTGCTAGCAGCTTAGCGGGGGGTTTTGAGACCCAGTACTTC. This chain links TRBV7-7 with TRBJ2-5, with TRBD2 identical over 10 bases. Germline CDR1 and CDR2: SSHAT and FNYEAQ (reference sequence). The CDR3 extends over 14 amino acids.

This chain links TRBV7-9 with TRBJ2-1; 9 bases are shared with TRBD2. Germline CDR1 and CDR2: SEHNR and FQNEAQ (reference sequence). The CDR3 extends over 15 amino acids. V lost 0 bases and J lost 5; bases outside the gene matches: 2. The DNA of the CDR3 is TGTGCCAGCAGCTTAGCGACTAGCGGCAACAATGAGCAGTTCTTC. Protein: CASSLATSGNNEQFF.

J is TRBJ1-3 and V is TRBV2; D is uncertain. CDR3 length equals 16 residues. Germline CDR1 SNHLY, CDR2 FYNNEI. Trimming took 2 bases from V and 2 from J, leaving 13 bases between them. CDR3 sequence: CASSEQRRRAGNTIYF. DNA of the CDR3: TGTGCCAGCAGTGAACAGAGGCGCCGGGCTGGAAACACCATATATTTT.

Notes on this clone: The junction and the germline gene differ at one end; a read error may be behind it. This chain joins TRBV7-7 and TRBJ2-1; 14 bases match TRBD2. This CDR3 is built from 16 residues. Per germline, CDR1 SSHAT and CDR2 FNYEAQ (reference sequence). CDR3 region: CASSLGLAGAYNEQFF. CDR3 sequence (DNA): TGTGCTAGCAGCTTGGGACTAGCGGGAGCTTACAATGAGCAGTTCTTC.

The rearrangement uses TRBV15 and TRBJ1-2, with D maybe TRBD1 (5 bases). The germline V gene has CDR1 LNHNV and CDR2 YYDKDF (reference sequence). Trimming stripped 3 bases from V and 1 base from J, with 9 bases between. The CDR3 runs to 14 residues. The CDR3 nucleotides are TGTGCCACCAGCAGGCAGGGTGGTAACTATGGCTACACCTTC. It specifies CATSRQGGNYGYTF.

This clone was found once. The chain combines TRBV29-1 with TRBJ2-7; possibly TRBD2 for D (5 bases). Germline CDR1 SQVTM, CDR2 ANQGSEA. CDR3 size: 17 residues. Between the trimmed V and J ends, which lost 1 base and 5 bases, there was a span of 24 bases. CDR3 protein: CSVEVFSARGLAHEQYF. The CDR3 nucleotides are TGCAGCGTTGAAGTTTTTTCTGCTCGGGGTCTCGCTCACGAGCAGTACTTC.

This chain uses TRBV2 with TRBJ1-3; 7 bases map to TRBD1. Looked up from germline, CDR1 is SNHLY and CDR2 is FYNNEI. With 3 bases clipped from V and 4 bases from J, the junction kept 6 bases outside the gene matches. The CDR3 consists of 15 residues. CDR3 protein: CASSDDRVGGNTIYF. The DNA of the CDR3 is TGTGCCAGCAGTGACGACAGGGTTGGAGGAAACACCATATATTTT.

This rearrangement joins TRBV23-1 to TRBJ2-1; perhaps TRBD1 as D (6 bases). Being an ORF, TRBV23-1 has a function that is uncertain. The V end lost 1 base, the J end lost 2 bases, and 9 bases lay between the germline ends. The CDR3 covers 15 residues. The CDR3: CASSQYRVPYNEQFF. The CDR3 nucleotides are TGCGCCAGCAGTCAATACAGGGTTCCCTACAATGAGCAGTTCTTC.

The CDR3 spells CASSPDRAAYNEQFF. CDR3 nucleotide sequence: TGCGCCAGCAGTCCCGACAGGGCCGCTTACAATGAGCAGTTCTTC. The rearrangement links TRBV5-1 to TRBJ2-1; the match to TRBD1 covers 7 bases. V lost 5 bases to trimming and J lost 4 bases; unmatched junction nucleotides: 9. CDR1 is SGHRS, CDR2 YFSETQ, per germline. This CDR3 comprises 15 residues.

This chain uses TRBV5-1 with TRBJ2-3, with 8 nucleotides matching TRBD1. V lost 4 bases to trimming and J lost 0 bases; unmatched junction nucleotides: 4. In germline, CDR1 is SGHRS, CDR2 YFSETQ. This CDR3 has 15 amino acids. CDR3 DNA sequence: TGCGCCAGCAGCCCAGGGGGCCTGAGCACAGATACGCAGTATTTT. Protein product: CASSPGGLSTDTQYF.